The rows below give T cell receptor beta chains drawn from one sample of a study of CD8 T cells in ankylosing spondylitis. TCRdb used MiXCR to reprocess the 5' RACE reads, holding one entry per CDR3 protein. The sample includes 200,000 to 300,000 distinct CDR3 sequences, roughly 8% of them seen just once. The specimen sequenced was blood, either unsorted or a sorted T cell fraction (not recorded which). These receptors were collected from a female donor with ankylosing spondylitis or in good health (not recorded which). Each CDR3 is given with its conserved first and last residue. D genes are given only for firm matches. Size is omitted from some rows. Given values are once, few, many or a class for expanded clones.

V gene	clone size	J gene	D gene	CDR3 protein	CDR3 DNA
TRBV28	many	TRBJ1-5	TRBD1	CASSPDRGVNQPQHF	TGTGCCAGCAGTCCGGACAGGGGGGTCAATCAGCCCCAGCATTTT
TRBV12-3/TRBV12-4	many	TRBJ2-5	-	CASSPGLRETQYF	TGTGCCAGCAGCCCGGGCCTACGGGAGACCCAGTACTTC
TRBV5-1	many	TRBJ1-1	-	CASSTRTGNTEAFF	TGCGCCAGCAGCACCCGGACGGGGAACACTGAAGCTTTCTTT
TRBV20-1	many	TRBJ2-3	-	CSAGDPGTDTQYF	TGCAGTGCTGGGGACCCCGGCACAGATACGCAGTATTTT
TRBV20-1	many	TRBJ2-7	-	CSARGVGDYEQYF	TGCAGTGCAAGAGGGGTCGGAGACTACGAGCAGTACTTC
TRBV6-2/TRBV6-3	-	TRBJ1-2	-	CASRPYRDHYGYTF	TGTGCCAGCAGACCCTACAGGGATCACTATGGCTACACCTTC
TRBV7-9	few	TRBJ2-1	-	CASSLGWEVEQFF	TGTGCCAGCAGCTTAGGGTGGGAGGTTGAGCAGTTCTTC
TRBV13	few	TRBJ2-7	TRBD2	CASSLSGSRYEQYF	TGTGCCAGCAGCCTTAGCGGGAGCAGGTACGAGCAGTACTTC
TRBV24-1	many	TRBJ2-1	TRBD2	CATSDPAGGTYNEQFF	TGTGCCACCAGTGATCCCGCGGGAGGGACCTACAATGAGCAGTTCTTC
TRBV6-2/TRBV6-3	many	TRBJ1-5	-	CASSYRGNQPQHF	TGTGCCAGCAGTTACAGGGGCAATCAGCCCCAGCATTTT
TRBV25-1	-	TRBJ2-5	-	CASSEIGTPKETQYF	TGTGCCAGCAGTGAAATCGGGACACCTAAAGAGACCCAGTACTTC
TRBV24-1	many	TRBJ2-3	-	CATSDSNGDTQYF	TGTGCCACCAGTGACTCGAATGGAGATACGCAGTATTTT
TRBV3-1	many	TRBJ2-1	TRBD1	CASGRGQYNEQFF	TGTGCCAGCGGCCGGGGACAGTACAATGAGCAGTTCTTC
TRBV19	many	TRBJ1-5	-	CASSNRARQPQHF	TGTGCCAGTAGCAACAGGGCTCGTCAGCCCCAGCATTTT
TRBV5-1	many	TRBJ1-4	-	CASSLARGAEKLFF	TGCGCCAGCAGCCTTGCCAGGGGTGCTGAAAAACTGTTTTTT
TRBV7-2	few	TRBJ2-1	-	CASSLGSGVPNEQFF	TGTGCCAGCAGCTTAGGATCGGGAGTTCCCAATGAGCAGTTCTTC
TRBV12-5	-	TRBJ2-7	TRBD2	CASGLGGGPQKQYF	TGTGCTAGTGGTTTGGGGGGGGGACCCCAGAAGCAGTACTTC
TRBV7-9	few	TRBJ2-2	TRBD1	CASSAQTGDTGELFF	TGTGCCAGCAGCGCCCAGACAGGGGACACCGGGGAGCTGTTTTTT
TRBV28	many	TRBJ1-2	-	CASASRQYYGYTF	TGTGCCAGCGCTTCGAGGCAGTACTATGGCTACACCTTC
TRBV12-3/TRBV12-4	many	TRBJ2-7	-	CASSLPGSNEQYF	TGTGCCAGCAGTTTACCAGGGTCCAACGAGCAGTACTTC
TRBV6-2/TRBV6-3	many	TRBJ2-1	TRBD1	CASSIQQGGEQFF	TGTGCCAGCAGTATTCAACAGGGGGGTGAGCAGTTCTTC
TRBV4-3	few	TRBJ2-1	-	CASSQERSGPVRFF	TGCGCCAGCAGCCAAGAAAGGAGTGGTCCCGTAAGGTTCTTC
TRBV5-5	many	TRBJ2-1	-	CASRLRDGAYNEQFF	TGTGCCAGCAGACTCCGGGACGGAGCCTACAATGAGCAGTTCTTC
TRBV5-1	many	TRBJ2-1	-	CASSPSGAAGAQEQFF	TGCGCCAGCAGCCCATCAGGGGCGGCGGGAGCTCAGGAGCAGTTCTTC
TRBV3-1	-	TRBJ2-2	-	CASSVGGGELFF	TGTGCCAGCAGCGTAGGCGGCGGGGAGCTGTTTTTT
TRBV7-2	few	TRBJ2-5	TRBD2	CASRPGLGQVGETQYF	TGTGCCAGCAGACCGGGACTAGGGCAGGTCGGGGAGACCCAGTACTTC
TRBV7-9	few	TRBJ2-7	TRBD2	CASSLGGTSGLIYEQYF	TGTGCCAGCAGCTTAGGGGGGACTAGCGGGCTCATATACGAGCAGTACTTC